The 26 T cell receptor beta chains given below trace back to one sample, sequenced in a study of blood T cell repertoires in COVID-19. The assay was immunoSEQ multiplex PCR, and TCRdb's table has in-frame clones only and misses some. In the table there are tens of thousands of clones, over 60% of which are singletons. The material sequenced was peripheral blood. The source is a human donor in a cohort sampled during active COVID-19.

About this clone itself: A junction end diverges from the germline sequence, so it may reflect a read error. The chain couples TRBV28 to TRBJ1-5; D remains ambiguous. This CDR3 is built from 15 residues. The germline CDR1 and CDR2 sequences are MDHEN and SYDVKM. This CDR3 reads CASSLSGGHHQTQHF. The CDR3 DNA sequence: TGTGCCAGCAGTTTATCCGGAGGGCACCATCAGACCCAGCATTTT. Full variable domain (outside the CDR3, taken from reference TRBV28 and TRBJ1-5): DVKVTQSSRYLVKRTGEKVFLECVQDMDHENMFWYRQDPGLGLRLIYFSYDVKMKEKGDIPEGYSVSREKKERFSLILESASTNQTSMYLCASSLSGGHHQTQHFGDGTRLSIL.

The rearrangement links TRBV7-2 to TRBJ2-1; tentative D call: TRBD2 (7 bases). The CDR3 totals 15 residues. Between the trimmed V and J ends, which lost 3 bases and 4 bases, there was a span of 13 bases. Germline loops: CDR1 SGHTA, CDR2 FQGNSA. CDR3 sequence: CASSFSGTPYNEQFF. In DNA form, the CDR3 reads TGTGCCAGCAGCTTCAGCGGGACACCATACAATGAGCAGTTCTTC.

The chain links TRBV18 to TRBJ1-5; D is possibly TRBD1 (6 bases). The V end was cut by 4 bases, the J end by 8 bases, with 15 bases between. Germline V gene data show CDR1 as KGHSH and CDR2 as LQKENI. This CDR3 has 14 amino acids. CDR3 region: CASSHGQTGEPQHF. In DNA, the CDR3 is TGTGCCAGCTCACATGGACAGACTGGCGAGCCCCAGCATTTT.

This rearrangement joins TRBV28 to TRBJ2-3, with D perhaps TRBD2 (6 bases). CDR3 size: 16 residues. Germline CDR1 reads MDHEN; CDR2 reads SYDVKM. Trimming pared 4 bases from V and 1 base from J, leaving 15 bases between. CDR3 in amino acids: CASSSPGGGGTDTQYF. CDR3 in DNA: TGTGCCAGCAGTTCCCCCGGGGGTGGCGGCACAGATACGCAGTATTTT.

This chain's CDR3 is CASSQVSGWQPQHF. CDR3 sequence (DNA): TGCGCCAGCAGCCAAGTTTCAGGGTGGCAGCCCCAGCATTTT. V gene TRBV4-3 combines with J gene TRBJ1-5; the D gene is possibly TRBD1 (5 bases). From germline, CDR1 is LGHNA and CDR2 YSLEER. V was cut by 1 base and J by 7 bases, with 11 bases left in between. This CDR3 has 14 amino acids.

The genes are TRBV27 and TRBJ2-7; tentative D call: TRBD1 (5 bases). The CDR3 runs 14 residues. The V end was cut by 2 bases, the J end by 3 bases, with 11 bases between. CDR1 is MNHEY and CDR2 is SMNVEV in the germline V gene (reference sequence). In DNA, the CDR3 is TGTGCCAGCAGTTTAGTCGCAGGGATCTACGAGCAGTACTTC. It codes for CASSLVAGIYEQYF.

This clone was counted between two and nine times. This chain links TRBV21-1 with TRBJ1-5; the table names TRBD1, a call not compared with the DNA. TRBV21-1 is given as a pseudogene. The CDR3 extends over 12 amino acids. This CDR3 is CASSKTRQPQHF. For the CDR3, the DNA is TGTGCCAGCAGCAAGACAAGGCAGCCCCAGCATTTT.

As to this clone: In the same sample, other DNA sequences code for this CDR3. The chain joins TRBV12-5 to TRBJ1-2; 9 bases line up with TRBD1. CDR3 length: 12 residues. J was trimmed by 8 bases and V by 4 bases; bases with no gene match: 2. Germline V gene data show CDR1 as LGHNT and CDR2 as FRNRAP. DNA of the CDR3: TGTGCTAGTGGTTGGGGGACAGGGGGCTACACCTTC. It encodes CASGWGTGGYTF.

The V and J genes are TRBV5-8 and TRBJ2-1; D may be TRBD2 (6 bases). Trimming removed 4 bases at V and 2 bases at J, with 13 bases between. This CDR3 spans 15 amino acids. Germline V CDR1 and CDR2: SGHTS, YDEGEE. The CDR3 protein is CASSRTGTPYNEQFF. CDR3 bases: TGTGCCAGCAGCCGTACCGGGACTCCCTACAATGAGCAGTTCTTC.

The rearrangement links TRBV5-5 to TRBJ2-2; D not certain. The length of the CDR3 is 15 residues. With 1 base removed from V and 1 base from J, the gap between germline ends came to 8 bases. CDR1 is SGHKS, CDR2 YYEKEE, per germline (reference sequence). The CDR3 region is CASSLIAKNTGELFF. As DNA, the CDR3 is TGTGCCAGCAGCTTGATAGCTAAGAACACCGGGGAGCTGTTTTTT. The whole variable domain, filled in from reference TRBV5-5 and TRBJ2-2, reads DAGVTQSPTHLIKTRGQQVTLRCSPISGHKSVSWYQQVLGQGPQFIFQYYEKEERGRGNFPDRFSARQFPNYSSELNVNALLLGDSALYLCASSLIAKNTGELFFGEGSRLTVL.

The chain carries TRBV5-1 and TRBJ2-3; 11 bases line up with TRBD2. J gave up 6 bases and V 3 bases, and 6 bases lay outside the gene matches. CDR3 length: 15 amino acids. The germline CDR1 and CDR2 sequences are SGHRS and YFSETQ. The CDR3 loop reads CASSSFSGREDTQYF. The CDR3 bases are TGCGCCAGCAGCTCCTTTAGCGGGAGGGAGGATACGCAGTATTTT.

This rearrangement joins TRBV28 to TRBJ2-1; 8 nucleotides agree with TRBD1. With 3 bases clipped from V and 9 bases from J, the junction kept 4 bases outside the gene matches. In germline, CDR1 is MDHEN, CDR2 SYDVKM. The CDR3 covers 13 residues. In nucleotides, the CDR3 is TGTGCCAGCAGTTTCGGGGACAGGAGTGAGCAGTTCTTC. It encodes CASSFGDRSEQFF.

The J gene is TRBJ2-5, the V gene TRBV28; D possibly corresponds to TRBD2 (6 bases). V lost 6 bases and J 5 bases, leaving 19 bases between the germline ends. CDR3 length: 15 residues. Germline CDR1 and CDR2: MDHEN and SYDVKM. The CDR3 DNA reads as TGTGCCAGCAGCCAAAACAGGAGGGTAGGGGAGACCCAGTACTTC. It translates to CASSQNRRVGETQYF.

This clone was seen only a few times. The gene calls are TRBV20-1 and TRBJ2-4; 7 positions agree with TRBD2. Germline CDR1 is DFQATT and CDR2 is SNEGSKA (reference sequence). The CDR3 is 14 residues long. The V gene end was trimmed by 3 bases and the J gene end by 1 base; junction bases not matched to a gene: 3. The chain's CDR3 is CSASAGRAKNIQYF. For the CDR3, the DNA is TGCAGTGCTAGTGCCGGGAGGGCCAAAAACATTCAGTACTTC.

This chain joins TRBV20-1 and TRBJ2-2; 13 bases agree with TRBD2. This CDR3 contains 17 residues. The V gene end was trimmed by 3 bases and the J gene end by 0 bases; junction bases not matched to a gene: 4. Germline V lookup: CDR1 DFQATT, CDR2 SNEGSKA (reference sequence). The CDR3 DNA sequence: TGCAGTGCTAGTTCGGGACTAGCGGGGCCGAACACCGGGGAGCTGTTTTTT. Its protein is CSASSGLAGPNTGELFF.

A single count supports this clone. The chain employs TRBV30 and TRBJ1-5; 10 nucleotides align to TRBD1. Germline V gene sequence: CDR1 GTSNPN, CDR2 SVGIG (reference sequence). The CDR3 totals 15 residues. The V segment lost 3 bases and the J segment 5 bases; nucleotides outside the gene matches: 7. This CDR3 reads CAWSAGQGGYQPQHF. CDR3 DNA: TGTGCCTGGAGCGCTGGACAGGGGGGGTATCAGCCCCAGCATTTT. The full variable domain, completed using reference TRBV30 and TRBJ1-5, is SQTIHQWPATLVQPVGSPLSLECTVEGTSNPNLYWYRQAAGRGLQLLFYSVGIGQISSEVPQNLSASRPQDRQFILSSKKLLLSDSGFYLCAWSAGQGGYQPQHFGDGTRLSIL.

The chain is built from TRBV2 and TRBJ1-3; D not resolved. V lost 7 bases and J lost 0, with 10 bases in between. The V gene's germline CDR1 is SNHLY and CDR2 FYNNEI. The CDR3 extends over 14 amino acids. The CDR3 region has the DNA TGTGCCAGCACTACGGGGAACTCTGGAAACACCATATATTTT. Its translation is CASTTGNSGNTIYF. Looking up the rest from reference TRBV2 and TRBJ1-3 gives the full variable domain: EPEVTQTPSHQVTQMGQEVILRCVPISNHLYFYWYRQILGQKVEFLVSFYNNEISEKSEIFDDQFSVERPDGSNFTLKIRSTKLEDSAMYFCASTTGNSGNTIYFGEGSWLTVV.

The chain recombines TRBV7-8 with TRBJ1-5, with 10 bases fitting TRBD1. CDR1 and CDR2 from the germline V gene are SGHVS and FQNEAQ. The CDR3 spans 16 residues. The ends lost 1 base at V and 6 bases at J; junction bases unmatched: 6. The CDR3 sequence: CASSLGTGQGRQPQHF. The DNA for the CDR3 is TGTGCCAGCAGCTTAGGGACGGGACAGGGGCGTCAGCCCCAGCATTTT.

The rearrangement links TRBV15 to TRBJ2-7; 7 bases are a match to TRBD2. Germline assignment: CDR1 LNHNV and CDR2 YYDKDF (reference sequence). The CDR3 has 15 amino acids. The J segment lost 2 bases and the V segment lost 0 bases, leaving 4 bases of the junction unmatched. For the CDR3, the DNA is TGTGCCACCAGCAGAGAGGGCGGGAGTACCTACGAGCAGTACTTC. Translation gives CATSREGGSTYEQYF.

The chain joins TRBV7-9 to TRBJ1-5; D is possibly TRBD1 (6 bases). V was pared by 5 bases and J by 4 bases, with 12 bases between. The CDR3 has 14 residues. Looked up from germline, CDR1 is SEHNR and CDR2 is FQNEAQ (reference sequence). As DNA, the CDR3 is TGTGCCAGCAGCCCCCTGACAGGTAATCAGCCCCAGCATTTT. Translated: CASSPLTGNQPQHF.

The chain uses TRBV21-1 and TRBJ1-5; the D call TRBD1 from the table was never checked on the DNA. TRBV21-1 is a listed pseudogene. The CDR3 totals 14 residues. CDR3 region: CASILQGWGQPQHF. The CDR3 DNA reads TGTGCCAGCATCCTACAGGGATGGGGACAGCCCCAGCATTTT.

This chain connects TRBV2 to TRBJ2-7, with D uncertain. The germline V and J ends were trimmed by 5 bases and 6 bases, with 17 bases remaining between them. The CDR3 consists of 14 residues. In germline, CDR1 is SNHLY, CDR2 FYNNEI. CDR3 bases: TGTGCCAGCAGTTCCGCCGGTACATCGGGCGAGCAGTACTTC. Translation gives CASSSAGTSGEQYF.

The chain links TRBV2 to TRBJ2-7; 8 bases align to TRBD1. The CDR3 sequence is 12 residues long. Germline V gene data show CDR1 as SNHLY and CDR2 as FYNNEI. The trim removed 7 bases at V and 4 bases at J, leaving 3 bases unmatched. In DNA, the CDR3 is TGTGCCAGCAAGGACAGGGCTTACGAGCAGTACTTC. It translates to CASKDRAYEQYF.

The rearrangement links TRBV9 to TRBJ2-2; D gene uncertain. Germline CDR1 reads SGDLS; CDR2 reads YYNGEE. The V gene lost 0 bases and the J gene lost 2 bases, with 5 bases spanning the gap. This CDR3 is 14 amino acids long. The CDR3: CASSVVPNTGELFF. CDR3 bases: TGTGCCAGCAGCGTAGTTCCTAACACCGGGGAGCTGTTTTTT.

The V and J genes are TRBV5-1 and TRBJ2-1, with 11 nucleotides matching TRBD2. The germline gives CDR1 SGHRS, CDR2 YFSETQ. There are 16 residues in the CDR3. Losses at the gene ends were 4 bases for V and 7 bases for J; bases not matched to a gene: 10. The CDR3 spells CASSQLPGLAVNEQFF. CDR3 sequence (DNA): TGCGCCAGCAGCCAACTGCCGGGACTAGCGGTTAATGAGCAGTTCTTC. The full variable domain, completed using reference TRBV5-1 and TRBJ2-1, is KAGVTQTPRYLIKTRGQQVTLSCSPISGHRSVSWYQQTPGQGLQFLFEYFSETQRNKGNFPGRFSGRQFSNSRSEMNVSTLELGDSALYLCASSQLPGLAVNEQFFGPGTRLTVL.

The gene calls are TRBV29-1 and TRBJ2-1, with D possibly TRBD2 on 6 matching bases. Trimming removed 3 bases at V and 4 bases at J, with 13 bases between. CDR1 SQVTM and CDR2 ANQGSEA come from the germline V gene. The CDR3 consists of 14 residues. The CDR3 DNA reads TGCAGCGTTGACCCCAGAGGACTATACAATGAGCAGTTCTTC. Its protein product is CSVDPRGLYNEQFF.